Shown below are 2 T cell receptor beta chains from a single sample sequenced in a study of T cell changes during pregnancy in multiple sclerosis. Produced via immunoSEQ multiplex PCR; TCRdb's table is partial and in-frame only. The data hold about 23,000 clones, with approximately 81% observed a single time. This material consisted of CD8+ T cells from peripheral blood mononuclear cells, taken before pregnancy. These receptors were taken from a female donor with multiple sclerosis, enrolled in a pregnancy study.

This chain links TRBV9 with TRBJ2-7; TRBD1 agrees at 7 bases. Germline V CDR1 and CDR2: SGDLS, YYNGEE. Germline trimming cut 4 bases from V and 6 bases from J; bases unmatched to any gene: 13. This CDR3 spans 15 amino acids. The CDR3 sequence: CASSPWTGGSAEQYF. In DNA form, the CDR3 reads TGTGCCAGCAGCCCGTGGACAGGCGGATCTGCCGAGCAGTACTTC.

This clone was detected a few times. Different DNA sequences within this sample yield the same CDR3. The V gene is TRBV30, the J gene TRBJ1-1; D might be TRBD1 (5 bases). Germline CDR1 and CDR2: GTSNPN and SVGIG (reference sequence). The CDR3 is made up of 11 amino acids. V was trimmed by 2 bases and J by 7 bases, leaving 8 bases between them. The CDR3 protein is CAWSRGLEAFF. The CDR3 DNA is TGTGCCTGGAGTAGGGGACTTGAAGCTTTCTTT.